The 4 T cell receptor beta chains below come from one sample, sequenced in a study of Ad26.COV2.S vaccination and SARS-CoV-2 variants. Treatment meaning: about 20 received Ad26.COV2.S at low or high dose, single or two shots; roughly five received placebo; per-sample allocation not given. On day 63 after the first injection, vaccine and placebo recipients gave samples. Libraries were prepared by immunoSEQ multiplex PCR; TCRdb keeps only in-frame clonotypes and omits some of them. The sample consists of roughly 680,000 clones, more than 70% of them appearing once. Here the sequenced sample was peripheral blood, taken in a trial of Ad26.COV2.S vaccine versus placebo. These receptors were collected from a person between 18 and 65 years old who received the Ad26.COV2.S COVID-19 vaccine or a placebo.

V is TRBV27 and J is TRBJ2-3; D is perhaps TRBD2 (6 bases). There are 15 residues in the CDR3. Deletions cut 3 bases from V and 4 bases from J, with 14 bases between. Germline lookup yields CDR1 MNHEY and CDR2 SMNVEV (reference sequence). In nucleotides, the CDR3 is TGTGCCAGCAGTTTTAGGACGGGCGGGGCAGATACGCAGTATTTT. Its protein product is CASSFRTGGADTQYF.

There are a few counts of this clone. The chain has TRBV6-5 and TRBJ2-1; tentatively, D is TRBD2 (5 bases). V lost 5 bases and J lost 0, with 11 bases in between. Germline V gene data show CDR1 as MNHEY and CDR2 as SVGAGI. The CDR3 runs 15 residues. DNA for the CDR3: TGTGCCAGCAGTCCCTGGACTCTCTCCTACAATGAGCAGTTCTTC. Its translation is CASSPWTLSYNEQFF.

The chain carries TRBV6-5 and TRBJ1-3; TRBD1 is a possible D gene (6 bases). Germline-derived CDR1 and CDR2 are MNHEY and SVGAGI. The CDR3 length is 14 residues. Trimming left V 8 bases short and J 4 bases short, with 15 bases between. CDR3 sequence: CASGGRGLGNTIYF. The CDR3 nucleotides are TGTGCCAGCGGGGGGCGGGGGCTGGGAAACACCATATATTTT.

The V and J genes are TRBV5-5 and TRBJ1-5, with 8 bases aligning to TRBD1. The ends lost 2 bases at V and 5 bases at J; junction bases unmatched: 0. CDR1 is SGHKS, CDR2 YYEKEE, per germline (reference sequence). This CDR3 region has 13 residues. The CDR3 here is CASSLQGDQPQHF. CDR3 DNA: TGTGCCAGCAGCTTACAGGGGGATCAGCCCCAGCATTTT. Supplemented by reference TRBV5-5 and TRBJ1-5, the full variable domain reads DAGVTQSPTHLIKTRGQQVTLRCSPISGHKSVSWYQQVLGQGPQFIFQYYEKEERGRGNFPDRFSARQFPNYSSELNVNALLLGDSALYLCASSLQGDQPQHFGDGTRLSIL.